These 2 T cell receptor beta chains were all obtained from the same sample, sequenced in a study of graft-versus-host responses after intestinal transplantation. Clones were read by immunoSEQ multiplex PCR, and TCRdb kept only the in-frame ones, dropping some. The repertoire holds more than 65,000 clones, 84% seen once, with around 0.37% in the top ten. Which antigens these TCRs recognize remains unknown. The sequences come from unstimulated CD4+ T cells sorted from spleen or lymph node cells, collected before transplant. Receptors originate from a human donor who was the organ donor for an intestinal transplant.

The chain combines TRBV5-1 with TRBJ2-1; TRBD2 agrees at 14 bases. This CDR3 has 15 residues. The V gene's germline CDR1 is SGHRS and CDR2 YFSETQ. V lost 3 bases to trimming and J lost 6 bases; unmatched junction nucleotides: 2. The CDR3 DNA follows: TGCGCCAGCAGCTGGACTAGCGGGGGGCCCAATGAGCAGTTCTTC. This gives the protein CASSWTSGGPNEQFF.

The chain has TRBV4-3 and TRBJ2-7, with 7 positions matching TRBD1. This CDR3 spans 16 amino acids. Germline V gene data show CDR1 as LGHNA and CDR2 as YSLEER. J gave up 5 bases and V 0 bases, and 10 bases lay outside the gene matches. The CDR3: CASSQEKMGQINEQYV. CDR3 DNA: TGCGCCAGCAGCCAAGAAAAAATGGGACAGATAAACGAGCAGTACGTC.